This entry lists 20 T cell receptor beta chains sequenced from one sample in a study of T cell repertoires in cytomegalovirus infection. TCRdb passed the reads through MiXCR, listing each CDR3 protein once. This sample yields about 130,000 distinct CDR3 sequences, of which about 24% are seen a single time; 30% to 35% belongs to the top ten. Their antigens are not known. The sample comprised PBMCs, sequenced either directly or after in vitro stimulation (not recorded which). These receptors originate from a human donor in good health (CMV status not recorded). Some clones in this sample may be carry-over from other donors' samples.

In this sample, this clonotype turned up many times. The chain links TRBV10-3 to TRBJ2-1, with D perhaps matching TRBD1 (5 bases). Trimming shortened V by 8 bases and J by 7 bases, and 18 bases separated the two germline ends. The length of the CDR3 is 14 residues. CDR1 ENHRY and CDR2 SYGVKD come from the germline V gene. This CDR3 is CAILSGVGRNEQFF. The CDR3 coding sequence is TGTGCCATCCTCTCTGGTGTGGGGCGGAATGAGCAGTTCTTC.

The V and J genes are TRBV4-1 and TRBJ2-3, with 16 bases that match TRBD2. CDR1 MGHRA and CDR2 YSYEKL come from the germline V gene. The CDR3 runs 15 residues. V lost 3 bases to trimming and J lost 8 bases; unmatched junction nucleotides: 2. The CDR3 DNA reads as TGCGCCAGCAGCCAGGGACTAGCGGGAGGGGTTACGCAGTATTTT. As protein: CASSQGLAGGVTQYF.

This chain joins TRBV7-9 and TRBJ2-1, with D perhaps matching TRBD2 (6 bases). The V and J ends lost 3 bases and 8 bases respectively, with 11 bases between them. This CDR3 contains 13 residues. Per the germline V gene, CDR1 is SEHNR and CDR2 is FQNEAQ (reference sequence). The CDR3 loop is CASSFLATDEQFF. CDR3 coding DNA: TGTGCCAGCAGCTTCCTAGCGACCGATGAGCAGTTCTTC.

This clonotype was seen a handful of times. V is TRBV2 and J is TRBJ1-5, with 7 bases aligning to TRBD1. V gave up 6 bases and J gave up 5 bases; unmatched junction bases: 7. Germline loops: CDR1 SNHLY, CDR2 FYNNEI. The CDR3 sequence is 14 residues long. The CDR3 sequence: CASSWGQGDQPQHF. The CDR3 nucleotides are TGTGCCAGCAGCTGGGGCCAGGGGGATCAGCCCCAGCATTTT.

The rearrangement uses TRBV6-2 or TRBV6-3 and TRBJ2-4, with D perhaps TRBD2 (5 bases). Trimming pared 6 bases from V and 0 bases from J, leaving 15 bases between. CDR1 is MNHEY, CDR2 SVGEGT, per germline. The CDR3 has 16 amino acids. The CDR3 region has the DNA TGTGCCAGCAGCCACCCACCCGGACTAGCCAAAAACATTCAGTACTTC. This gives the protein CASSHPPGLAKNIQYF.

This clonotype was seen only a few times. V and J are TRBV7-2 and TRBJ1-4; possible D gene TRBD1, 5 bases. Germline lookup yields CDR1 SGHTA and CDR2 FQGNSA. There are 16 residues in the CDR3. Trimming pared 1 base from V and 5 bases from J, leaving 14 bases between. CDR3: CASSLEFARGNEKLFF. Written as DNA, the CDR3 is TGTGCCAGCAGCTTAGAATTTGCCCGGGGGAATGAAAAACTGTTTTTT.

In the case of this clonotype: A read error may explain this, as a much larger clone is one base away. V gene TRBV27 combines with J gene TRBJ2-5, with 7 bases fitting TRBD2. This CDR3 comprises 14 residues. The V gene end was trimmed by 1 base and the J gene end by 5 bases; junction bases not matched to a gene: 4. From germline, CDR1 is MNHEY and CDR2 SMNVEV (reference sequence). DNA for the CDR3: TGTGCCAGCAGTTTATTCGTGGGGGGGGAGACCCAGTACTTC. Its translation: CASSLFVGGETQYF.

This clonotype was picked up many times. J is TRBJ2-1 and V is TRBV7-2; TRBD2 is a possible D gene (5 bases). The CDR3 has 16 amino acids. V was shortened by 5 bases and J by 7 bases, with 21 bases between the two germline ends. The germline CDR1 and CDR2 sequences are SGHTA and FQGNSA. The CDR3, as DNA: TGTGCCAGCAGCCTGAGGAATTATCCCTCGGGGAATGAGCAGTTCTTC. This codes for CASSLRNYPSGNEQFF.

This clonotype was detected ten times or more. The chain recombines TRBV4-2 with TRBJ1-2, with TRBD1 identical over 9 bases. Germline V gene data show CDR1 as LGHNA and CDR2 as YNFKEQ. Trimming cost V 0 bases and J 8 bases; bases outside gene matches: 7. This CDR3 has 15 amino acids. CDR3 in DNA: TGTGCCAGCAGCCAAGATCCGGGACAGGGCGAAGGCTACACCTTC. Encoded protein: CASSQDPGQGEGYTF.

The rearrangement links TRBV10-3 to TRBJ1-2; a possible D gene is TRBD1 (6 bases). The CDR3 consists of 16 residues. The V end was cut by 4 bases, the J end by 4 bases, with 19 bases between. Per germline, CDR1 ENHRY and CDR2 SYGVKD. Here the CDR3 reads CAISADGGARSYGYTF. CDR3 nucleotides: TGTGCCATCAGTGCTGACGGGGGGGCTCGAAGCTATGGCTACACCTTC.

This clonotype has just a few counts. This rearrangement joins TRBV12-3 or TRBV12-4 to TRBJ2-1; no reliable D call. The CDR3 is 15 amino acids. Between the trimmed V and J ends, which lost 0 bases and 7 bases, there was a span of 13 bases. CDR3 DNA sequence: TGTGCCAGCAGTTTAGCGAATTTTGATAATAATGAGCAGTTCTTC. This gives the protein CASSLANFDNNEQFF.

For this clonotype: A read error may be the cause here, since a much bigger clone is one base away. The V gene is TRBV7-6, the J gene TRBJ2-1; D possibly corresponds to TRBD1 (6 bases). Germline lookup yields CDR1 SGHVS and CDR2 FNYEAQ. The CDR3 covers 12 residues. The CDR3 DNA follows: TGTGTCAGCAGCGTCGAACAGGGCGAGCAGTTCTTC. Encoded protein: CVSSVEQGEQFF.

In its sample, this clonotype was seen a few times. The J gene is TRBJ2-1, the V gene TRBV6-5, with 8 bases identical to TRBD1. CDR3 length: 16 amino acids. V trimming: 4 bases; J trimming: 9 bases; junction bases outside the gene matches: 14. CDR1 and CDR2 (germline): MNHEY, SVGAGI. In nucleotides, the CDR3 is TGTGCCAGCAGTTCACGGACAGGGCCGTTCGGGAGTGAGCAGTTCTTC. It is translated as CASSSRTGPFGSEQFF.

V gene TRBV2 combines with J gene TRBJ2-1, with unresolved D. The germline CDR1 and CDR2 sequences are SNHLY and FYNNEI. With 3 bases removed from V and 5 bases from J, the gap between germline ends came to 14 bases. There are 15 residues in the CDR3. CDR3 DNA: TGTGCCAGCAGTGAGGGTCCTAGTGGCCACAATGAGCAGTTCTTC. Its protein is CASSEGPSGHNEQFF.

This chain connects TRBV5-1 to TRBJ1-2; D possibly corresponds to TRBD1 (5 bases). CDR1 is SGHRS, CDR2 YFSETQ, per germline. Trimming removed 0 bases at V and 5 bases at J, with 14 bases between. The CDR3 consists of 15 residues. CDR3 amino acids: CASSLGGTASYGYTF. In nucleotides, the CDR3 is TGCGCCAGCAGCTTGGGGGGGACGGCGTCTTATGGCTACACCTTC.

Here the CDR3 reads CASSLGKQGTGGYTF. CDR3 sequence (DNA): TGTGCCAGCAGCTTAGGGAAACAGGGGACGGGTGGCTACACCTTC. This chain joins TRBV7-9 and TRBJ1-2; 7 bases match TRBD1. V dropped 1 base and J dropped 7; count of bases not matched to a gene: 9. The CDR3 covers 15 residues. The V gene's germline CDR1 is SEHNR and CDR2 FQNEAQ (reference sequence).

This clonotype was counted at least ten times. V gene TRBV28 combines with J gene TRBJ1-2; D unclear. Trimming shortened V by 2 bases and J by 4 bases, and 11 bases separated the two germline ends. The CDR3 has 14 residues. Germline assignment: CDR1 MDHEN and CDR2 SYDVKM. The CDR3 region is CASSLKAAIYGYTF. DNA for the CDR3: TGTGCCAGCAGTTTAAAGGCAGCTATCTATGGCTACACCTTC.

The chain employs TRBV7-9 and TRBJ1-2, with 9 bases identical to TRBD1. Per germline, CDR1 SEHNR and CDR2 FQNEAQ (reference sequence). This CDR3 has 14 residues. V trimming: 5 bases; J trimming: 7 bases; junction bases outside the gene matches: 8. CDR3 in amino acids: CASSPPQQGAGYTF. CDR3 nucleotide sequence: TGTGCCAGCAGCCCCCCCCAACAGGGGGCTGGCTACACCTTC.

The chain uses TRBV28 and TRBJ1-5; D perhaps matches TRBD1 (6 bases). This CDR3 is built from 14 residues. The V gene lost 5 bases and the J gene lost 6 bases, with 14 bases spanning the gap. Germline assignment: CDR1 MDHEN and CDR2 SYDVKM. CDR3 sequence (DNA): TGTGCCAGCAGTCAGAAGCAGGGGAGTCAGCCCCAGCATTTT. Its protein is CASSQKQGSQPQHF.

This clonotype was seen a few times. The chain uses TRBV5-5 and TRBJ2-7; D is undetermined. The CDR3 covers 15 residues. V gave up 4 bases and J gave up 0 bases, with 14 bases separating them. Germline assignment: CDR1 SGHKS and CDR2 YYEKEE (reference sequence). This CDR3 reads CASSPRTLLSYEQYV. The CDR3 nucleotides read TGTGCCAGCAGCCCAAGGACCCTTCTCTCCTACGAGCAGTACGTC.